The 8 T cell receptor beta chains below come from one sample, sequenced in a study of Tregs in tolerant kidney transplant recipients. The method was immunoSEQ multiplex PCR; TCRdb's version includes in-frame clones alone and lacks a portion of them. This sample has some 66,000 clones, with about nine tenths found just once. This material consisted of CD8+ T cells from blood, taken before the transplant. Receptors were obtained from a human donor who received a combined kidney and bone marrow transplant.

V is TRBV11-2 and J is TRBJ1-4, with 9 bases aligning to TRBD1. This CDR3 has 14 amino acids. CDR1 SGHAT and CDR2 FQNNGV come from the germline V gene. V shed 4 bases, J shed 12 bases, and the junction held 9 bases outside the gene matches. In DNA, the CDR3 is TGTGCCAGCAGCTATATGGGACAGGGTGGGGAACTGTTTTTT. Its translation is CASSYMGQGGELFF.

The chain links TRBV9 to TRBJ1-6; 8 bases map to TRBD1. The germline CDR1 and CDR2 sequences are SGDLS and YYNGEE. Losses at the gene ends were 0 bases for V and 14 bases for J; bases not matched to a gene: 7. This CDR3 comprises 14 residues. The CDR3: CASSVGQGTQALHF. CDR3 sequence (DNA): TGTGCCAGCAGCGTAGGACAGGGGACCCAGGCCCTCCACTTT.

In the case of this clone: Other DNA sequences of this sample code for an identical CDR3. The CDR3 DNA is TGTGCCAGCAAGGACAGATACACCGGGGAGCTGTTTTTT. As protein: CASKDRYTGELFF. The V gene is TRBV2, the J gene TRBJ2-2; weak D call: TRBD1 (6 bases). The CDR3 is made up of 13 amino acids. Germline CDR1 is SNHLY and CDR2 is FYNNEI. V was trimmed by 7 bases and J by 3 bases, leaving 9 bases between them.

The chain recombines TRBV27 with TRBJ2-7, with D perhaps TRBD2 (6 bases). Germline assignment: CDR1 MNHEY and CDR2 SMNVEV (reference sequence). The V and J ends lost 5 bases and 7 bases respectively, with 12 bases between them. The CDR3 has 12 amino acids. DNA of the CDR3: TGTGCCAGCAGTATTGGGGCGGGAGAGCAGTACTTC. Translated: CASSIGAGEQYF.

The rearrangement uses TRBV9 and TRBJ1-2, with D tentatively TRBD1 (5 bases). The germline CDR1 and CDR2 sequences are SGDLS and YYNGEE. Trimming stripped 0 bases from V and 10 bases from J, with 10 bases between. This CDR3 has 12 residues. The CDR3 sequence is CASSVGFRDYTF. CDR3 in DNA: TGTGCCAGCAGCGTAGGGTTCAGGGACTACACCTTC. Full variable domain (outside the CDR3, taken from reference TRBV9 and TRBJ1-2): DSGVTQTPKHLITATGQRVTLRCSPRSGDLSVYWYQQSLDQGLQFLIQYYNGEERAKGNILERFSAQQFPDLHSELNLSSLELGDSALYFCASSVGFRDYTFGSGTRLTVV.

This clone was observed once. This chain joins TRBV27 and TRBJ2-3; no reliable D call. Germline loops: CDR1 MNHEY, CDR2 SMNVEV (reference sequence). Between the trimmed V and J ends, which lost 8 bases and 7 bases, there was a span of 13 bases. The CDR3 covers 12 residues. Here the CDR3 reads CASRTGLNTQYF. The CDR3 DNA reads TGTGCCAGCCGAACCGGGTTAAATACGCAGTATTTT.

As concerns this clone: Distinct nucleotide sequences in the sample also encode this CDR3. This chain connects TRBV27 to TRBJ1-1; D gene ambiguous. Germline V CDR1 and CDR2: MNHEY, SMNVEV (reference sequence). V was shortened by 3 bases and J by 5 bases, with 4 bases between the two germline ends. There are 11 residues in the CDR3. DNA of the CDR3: TGTGCCAGCAGTTTCGGTACTGAAGCTTTCTTT. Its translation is CASSFGTEAFF.

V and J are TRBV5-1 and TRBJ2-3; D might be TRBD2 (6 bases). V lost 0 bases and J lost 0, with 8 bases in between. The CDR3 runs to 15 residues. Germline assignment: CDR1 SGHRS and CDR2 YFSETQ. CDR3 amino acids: CASSLGLGSTDTQYF. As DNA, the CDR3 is TGCGCCAGCAGCTTGGGACTAGGGAGCACAGATACGCAGTATTTT.